This TCR beta chain was observed in a study of T cells in Graves' hyperthyroidism and ophthalmopathy (dated by TCRdb to the late 2010s). Regarding the complete study: Peripheral blood samples were taken at the time of initial diagnosis, prior to any treatment. TCR V-J signatures able to tell the groups apart were searched for in a discovery cohort of approximately 95 patients, of whom fewer than 45 had Graves' ophthalmopathy and under 65 had stable Graves' hyperthyroidism. An independent validation cohort of around 20 hyperthyroidism patients and 17 patients who later progressed to ophthalmopathy tested prospective prediction of ophthalmopathy. For training and testing, the 100 or so patients in the discovery cohort were randomly divided in a 7:3 ratio. In roughly six Graves' hyperthyroidism patients, the study also compared T-cell repertoires from thyroid tissue with T-cell repertoires from blood. After sampling, hyperthyroidism patients received methimazole starting at 30 mg daily, and ophthalmopathy patients received high-dose intravenous methylprednisolone. According to the paper, TCR Vbeta CDR3 sequencing was carried out on some 140 peripheral blood samples, which came from fewer than 50 ophthalmopathy, 75 to 80 hyperthyroidism and about 17 progressor patients.

Paper-wide results and their limitations: Sample size was not statistically predetermined, and blinding of investigators to group allocation was not performed. In cross-validation, a model built on a 13 V-J signature told ophthalmopathy apart from stable hyperthyroidism with under 90% sensitivity and roughly 83% specificity, and in testing the same model reached 80%/75%. In validation, the model predicted progression to ophthalmopathy with 65% to 71% sensitivity and approximately 72% specificity, a median of approximately 6.5 months before onset. Most expanded thyroid clonotypes (frequency above 0.001) were also detected in blood, a finding suggesting that blood repertoires may reflect thyroid immune responses.

The TCR beta CDR3 regions were amplified from RNA transcripts. For the first round of RT-PCR on the TCR CDR3, the HTBI primer set was used together with the Qiagen OneStep RT-PCR kit. A second multiplex PCR round built the libraries, followed by size selection and purification. The libraries were sequenced on an Illumina HiSeq2000 using paired-end 100 bp reads. Per the authors' processing: SOAPnuke was used to process the raw data, throwing out any read that contained adapters or uncalled bases, had a mean Phred below 15, or lacked an exact constant-primer or identifier match. High-quality paired reads were merged with COPE v1.2.5, and unique nucleotide sequences were defined as clonotypes. MiTCR v1.1 was used to align clonotypes to the IMGT TRBV, TRBD and TRBJ reference segments. The analysis included only V-J combinations with a frequency above 0.0001, which together covered approximately 99% of the repertoires. The TCS score was defined as F50 (clonal expansion) divided by E x V (chaos), with BLOSUM62-based TCRdist calculated between CDR3 peptides within each V-J. Welch's t-statistics and random forest reduced 514 V-J features to 13, which were used in a naive Bayes classifier (R e1071). TCRdb applied fastp at Q25 and MiXCR to the public reads, then kept only in-frame beta chains. Identical CDR3 protein sequences are pooled into one entry, listed with their most common genes and DNA. TCRdb, not the original authors, processed these V and J calls. The sample yields about 380,000 distinct CDR3 sequences; roughly 15% were counted once. The biggest ten clones account for roughly a fifth of the sample.

This clonotype occurred many times. The antigen it recognizes is unknown. Per-base quality was not reported, and no clone a single base away is much larger than it. The V end loses 0 bases and the J end loses 6 bases, and a stretch of 9 bases separates them. The CDR3, from cysteine to phenylalanine, totals 14 residues. Solely the CDR3 DNA is kept, with 42 bases framed from the first base. The germline V gene supplies CDR1 SGHRS and CDR2 YFSETQ. Ophthalmopathy patients had moderately to severely active disease, Clinical Activity Score of at least 3, NOSPECS grade of at least 4, and duration under 3 months. Patients with uncontrolled infections, other autoimmune diseases, pregnancy or lactation were excluded. Diagnoses were established on the basis of clinical symptoms, serum thyroxine and TRAb, thyroid ultrasound, and orbital computed tomography. PBMCs were separated from under 11 ml of fresh peripheral blood using Ficoll-Paque density gradient centrifugation. Total RNA was extracted using Trizol reagent, and RNA quality was assessed on an Agilent 2100 Bioanalyzer.

Recombination joined TRBV5-1 with TRBJ2-2; possibly the D gene is TRBD2, per 5 matching bases. The sequence came from a woman aged 25 to 39 with Graves' ophthalmopathy. The sequencing input was blood. The nucleotide sequence reads as follows: TGCGCCAGCAGCTTGGAGGCGGGCTCCGGGGAGCTGTTTTTT. This is translated as CASSLEAGSGELFF.